Each of the 17 T cell receptor beta chains below was sequenced from the same sample in a study of T cell responses to AZD1222 COVID-19 vaccine. TCRdb's table, derived via immunoSEQ multiplex PCR, lists solely in-frame clones and lacks some. The sample lists 30,000 to 40,000 clones; around 87% were seen once. The source was peripheral blood, collected 28 days after the second AZD1222 dose. The receptors come from an adult who received the AZD1222 COVID-19 vaccine.

The chain has TRBV6-5 and TRBJ2-1, with TRBD2 matching over 12 bases. Germline assignment: CDR1 MNHEY and CDR2 SVGAGI. This CDR3 has 15 residues. V was pared by 6 bases and J by 6 bases, with 6 bases of the junction left unmatched. The CDR3 reads CASRSTSGGRNEQFF. The CDR3 DNA sequence: TGTGCCAGCAGGTCGACTAGCGGGGGCCGCAATGAGCAGTTCTTC.

The gene calls are TRBV7-2 and TRBJ2-7, with unresolved D. V dropped 0 bases and J dropped 3 bases, with 6 bases sitting between them. The CDR3 spans 13 residues. In germline, CDR1 is SGHTA, CDR2 FQGNSA. Here the CDR3 reads CASSLALGYEQYF. The CDR3 DNA reads TGTGCCAGCAGCTTAGCGCTGGGCTACGAGCAGTACTTC.

The V and J genes are TRBV19 and TRBJ2-1, with TRBD2 matching over 10 bases. V trimming: 4 bases; J trimming: 7 bases; junction bases outside the gene matches: 7. Germline CDR1 and CDR2: LNHDA and SQIVND (reference sequence). The CDR3 has 15 amino acids. The CDR3, as DNA: TGTGCCAGTAGTAGGCAGCGGGGGGGCCAGAATGAGCAGTTCTTC. Its translation: CASSRQRGGQNEQFF.

This chain links TRBV5-4 with TRBJ1-1, with TRBD1 matching over 12 bases. CDR3 length: 17 amino acids. With V trimmed by 1 base and J by 5 bases, 9 bases remained unmatched. Germline V CDR1 and CDR2: SGHNT, YYREEE (reference sequence). DNA of the CDR3: TGTGCCAGCAGCTTGCCCGGGACAGGGGGCTGGAGGACTGAAGCTTTCTTT. It yields the protein CASSLPGTGGWRTEAFF.

The chain combines TRBV28 with TRBJ1-1; D gene ambiguous. The CDR3 runs 11 residues. Trimming left V 10 bases short and J 4 bases short, with 10 bases between. Germline assignment: CDR1 MDHEN and CDR2 SYDVKM. CDR3 sequence (DNA): TGTGCCATCTCGATGGGCACTGAAGCTTTCTTT. Protein product: CAISMGTEAFF.

The V and J genes are TRBV18 and TRBJ1-4; D gene unclear. V dropped 0 bases and J dropped 8 bases, with 16 bases sitting between them. Germline V lookup: CDR1 KGHSH, CDR2 LQKENI. This CDR3 has 16 amino acids. The DNA for the CDR3 is TGTGCCAGCTCACCACCGCCGGGGTCGGGCGGAGAAAAACTGTTTTTT. Protein product: CASSPPPGSGGEKLFF.

Notes on this clone: Within the sample, other DNA sequences also encode this same CDR3. The chain couples TRBV5-4 to TRBJ2-7, with D possibly being TRBD2 (6 bases). V was cut by 0 bases and J by 4 bases, with 8 bases left in between. This CDR3 is built from 13 residues. In germline, CDR1 is SGHNT, CDR2 YYREEE (reference sequence). The CDR3 region has the DNA TGTGCCAGCAGCTTGGTCGGGGGATACGAGCAGTACTTC. Amino acid sequence: CASSLVGGYEQYF.

The rearrangement joins TRBV5-5 to TRBJ2-5; D is unclear. The CDR3 contains 14 residues. The V gene's germline CDR1 is SGHKS and CDR2 YYEKEE (reference sequence). Deletions cut 1 base from V and 5 bases from J, with 12 bases between. CDR3 residues: CASSLSYGSETQYF. Written as DNA, the CDR3 is TGTGCCAGCAGCTTGAGCTACGGAAGCGAGACCCAGTACTTC. The variable domain in full, completed from reference TRBV5-5 and TRBJ2-5, reads DAGVTQSPTHLIKTRGQQVTLRCSPISGHKSVSWYQQVLGQGPQFIFQYYEKEERGRGNFPDRFSARQFPNYSSELNVNALLLGDSALYLCASSLSYGSETQYFGPGTRLLVL.

This clone showed up just once. The rearrangement uses TRBV18 and TRBJ1-3; 8 nucleotides match TRBD1. The CDR3 has 16 residues. Germline CDR1 is KGHSH and CDR2 is LQKENI. Trimming took 3 bases from V and 4 from J; bases not matched to a gene: 8. CDR3 sequence (DNA): TGTGCCAGCTCACCCAGGGGACAGGCAGGCGGAAACACCATATATTTT. This encodes CASSPRGQAGGNTIYF.

The chain joins TRBV27 to TRBJ2-1, with TRBD2 matching over 14 bases. Germline V gene data show CDR1 as MNHEY and CDR2 as SMNVEV (reference sequence). The CDR3 loop spans 19 amino acids. V gave up 6 bases and J gave up 0 bases; unmatched junction bases: 10. CDR3 bases: TGTGCCAGCAGCCCAGGACTAGCGGGGGGCCTGAGCTCCTACAATGAGCAGTTCTTC. Residues: CASSPGLAGGLSSYNEQFF.

V is TRBV12-2 and J is TRBJ1-1. TRBV12-2 constitutes a pseudogene. The CDR3 is 16 residues long. In nucleotides, the CDR3 is TGTGCAAGTCGCTTAGGGGTTCAGGGGAGGGGGACTGAAGCTTTCTTT. This encodes CASRLGVQGRGTEAFF.

The gene calls are TRBV19 and TRBJ1-1; D is uncertain. Germline V gives CDR1 LNHDA, CDR2 SQIVND (reference sequence). CDR3 length: 15 amino acids. V was trimmed by 6 bases and J by 1 base, leaving 15 bases between them. The CDR3 loop is CASSPPRTTNTEAFF. The CDR3 region has the DNA TGTGCCAGTAGCCCTCCTCGGACGACGAACACTGAAGCTTTCTTT.

The CDR3 region has the DNA TGTGCCAGCAGCAGCGGACTAGCGGGGGGGCAAGAGACCCAGTACTTC. Protein: CASSSGLAGGQETQYF. J is TRBJ2-5 and V is TRBV3-1 (or the pseudogene TRBV3-2); TRBD2 matches at 15 bases. The trim removed 5 bases at V and 2 bases at J, leaving 3 bases unmatched. Germline V gives CDR1 LGHDT, CDR2 YNNKEL (reference sequence). The CDR3 covers 16 residues.

A single count supports this clone. CDR3 protein: CASSQSLIRGPNTEAFF. In DNA form, the CDR3 reads TGCGCCAGCAGCCAGTCCTTAATACGGGGCCCAAACACTGAAGCTTTCTTT. The rearrangement links TRBV4-1 to TRBJ1-1; perhaps TRBD1 as D (5 bases). Looked up from germline, CDR1 is MGHRA and CDR2 is YSYEKL. This CDR3 has 17 amino acids. Trimming left V 3 bases short and J 2 bases short, with 19 bases between.

This clone was counted once. V and J are TRBV2 and TRBJ1-5; TRBD1 matches 7 bases. CDR1 is SNHLY, CDR2 FYNNEI, per germline. J lost 6 bases, V lost 1 base, and 6 bases had no gene match. The CDR3 covers 15 residues. CDR3 in DNA: TGTGCCAGCAGTGAAGGCAGGGGGATGACTCAGCCCCAGCATTTT. Its translation: CASSEGRGMTQPQHF.

The gene calls are TRBV5-1 and TRBJ2-1; 10 nucleotides agree with TRBD2. This CDR3 has 15 amino acids. V was pared by 0 bases and J by 9 bases, with 6 bases of the junction left unmatched. CDR1 and CDR2 (germline): SGHRS, YFSETQ. The CDR3 loop is CASSLEASGGAEQFF. CDR3 in DNA: TGCGCCAGCAGCTTGGAGGCTAGCGGGGGAGCTGAGCAGTTCTTC.

This sequence joins TRBV9 and TRBJ2-5; D might be TRBD1 or TRBD2, each matching 5 bases. CDR3 size: 16 residues. The germline V gene has CDR1 SGDLS and CDR2 YYNGEE. V lost 0 bases, J lost 2 bases, and 14 bases lay in between. CDR3 protein: CASSVGVGTTQETQYF. The CDR3 DNA sequence: TGTGCCAGCAGCGTAGGAGTGGGGACCACTCAAGAGACCCAGTACTTC. The full variable domain, completed using reference TRBV9 and TRBJ2-5, is DSGVTQTPKHLITATGQRVTLRCSPRSGDLSVYWYQQSLDQGLQFLIQYYNGEERAKGNILERFSAQQFPDLHSELNLSSLELGDSALYFCASSVGVGTTQETQYFGPGTRLLVL.